The T cell receptor beta chain described here comes from a study of Graves' ophthalmopathy and Graves' hyperthyroidism. Study-wide results and limits: In blood appeared most of the expanded thyroid clonotypes whose frequency exceeded 0.001. The model predicted progression of ophthalmopathy with a sensitivity of 60% to 71%, and its specificity was about 76%.

With 4 bases removed from V and 3 bases from J, the gap between germline ends came to 10 bases. The CDR3 loop spans 13 amino acids. Germline CDR1 reads SGHKS; CDR2 reads YYEKEE (reference sequence). Ophthalmopathy donors' eye disease showed moderate-to-severe activity, CAS of at least 3, NOSPECS of at least 4 and duration under 3 months. Exclusion applied to patients with other autoimmune diseases, uncontrolled infections, pregnancy or lactation. This clonotype was detected a few times. What it recognizes is unknown. The study amplified TCR beta CDR3 regions using RNA transcripts. Second-round multiplex PCR came after first-round RT-PCR with HTBI primers. TCRdb recomputed calls from the multiplex PCR reads with MiXCR, one row per CDR3 protein. Among about 740,000 distinct CDR3 sequences, 40% were seen once, and the ten largest hold 40% to 45%.

The material sequenced was peripheral blood. This sequence originates from an adult man with Graves' ophthalmopathy. The rearrangement joins TRBV5-5 to TRBJ2-5; D tentatively fits TRBD1 or TRBD2 (5 bases each). DNA for the CDR3: TGTGCCAGCAGCAGCCGGGGCGAAGAGACCCAGTACTTC. This codes for CASSSRGEETQYF.